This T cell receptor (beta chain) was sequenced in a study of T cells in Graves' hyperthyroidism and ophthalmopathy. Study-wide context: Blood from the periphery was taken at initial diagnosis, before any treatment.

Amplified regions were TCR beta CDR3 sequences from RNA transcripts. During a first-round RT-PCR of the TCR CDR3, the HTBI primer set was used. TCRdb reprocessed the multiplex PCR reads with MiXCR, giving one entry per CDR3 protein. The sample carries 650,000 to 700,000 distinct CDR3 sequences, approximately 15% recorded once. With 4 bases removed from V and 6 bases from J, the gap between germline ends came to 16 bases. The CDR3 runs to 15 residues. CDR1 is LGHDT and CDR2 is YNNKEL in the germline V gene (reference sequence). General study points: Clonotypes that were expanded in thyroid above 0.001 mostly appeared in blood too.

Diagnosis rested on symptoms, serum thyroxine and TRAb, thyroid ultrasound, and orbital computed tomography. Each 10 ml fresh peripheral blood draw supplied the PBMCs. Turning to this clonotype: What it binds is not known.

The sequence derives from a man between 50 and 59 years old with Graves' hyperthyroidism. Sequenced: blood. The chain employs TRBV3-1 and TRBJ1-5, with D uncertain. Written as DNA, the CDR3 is TGTGCCAGCAGCCCATTCGGAAGGGAGTCTCAGCCCCAGCATTTT. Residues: CASSPFGRESQPQHF.